The source of this T cell receptor (beta chain) is a study of T cells in Graves' hyperthyroidism and ophthalmopathy. V lost 6 bases, J lost 1 base, and 9 bases lay in between. There are 13 residues in the CDR3. Germline V CDR1 and CDR2: MRHNA, SNTAGT. Participants, patients aged 18 to 65, had newly diagnosed hyperthyroidism with a duration under 2 months. This clonotype was counted at least ten times. Amplification targeted TCR beta CDR3 regions from RNA transcripts. The primer set for the first-round RT-PCR of the TCR CDR3 was HTBI. TCRdb re-called the multiplex PCR reads through MiXCR, storing one row per CDR3 protein. The sample consists of around 350,000 distinct CDR3 sequences, approximately 19% of them appearing once.

The sample comprised blood. This receptor was obtained from a woman aged 18-29 years with Graves' hyperthyroidism. The chain joins TRBV6-4 to TRBJ1-2; D is possibly TRBD1 (5 bases). The CDR3 sequence: CASRGPFNYGYTF. The CDR3 DNA reads as TGTGCCAGCAGGGGACCGTTTAACTATGGCTACACCTTC.